These T cell receptor beta chains were read from a single sample in a study of cytomegalovirus exposure and HLA in healthy donors. Assay used: immunoSEQ multiplex PCR; TCRdb lists only in-frame clones, some missing. Of more than 60,000 clones listed, roughly 91% are singletons. The sequenced material came from PBMCs. The source of these receptors is a woman under 30 in good health and CMV-seronegative. Both conserved end residues are part of each CDR3. The D gene is left open where the match is weak.

V gene,D gene,CDR3 protein
TRBV9,TRBD2,CASSLLAGGDNEQFF
TRBV7-6,-,CASSRGGTLTDTQYF
TRBV4-2,-,CASSKGEGPLINEQFF
TRBV2,-,CASNDQGARNQPQHF
TRBV25-1,TRBD1,CASSGGTGGNYGYTF
TRBV7-3,TRBD2,CASSLRGGGGASRTDTQYF
TRBV7-2,-,CASSLGWGRGNTIYF
TRBV11-2,TRBD2,CASRAAGGPDEQYF
TRBV7-2,-,CASSLRQLHGYTF
TRBV7-9,TRBD2,CASSSWTSVTDTQYF
TRBV9,TRBD2,CASSVRLAAAGTDTQYF
TRBV9,TRBD2,CASSVLGGTSYEQYF
TRBV6-1,TRBD2,CASSVPSGSTDTQYF
TRBV18,-,CASSPSGPGANEKLFF
TRBV2,TRBD2,CASRLARDHEQYF
TRBV7-8,TRBD2,CASSSARRSGNMNEQFF
TRBV10-3,-,CAISESYRSSYEQYF
TRBV5-1,TRBD2,CASSLELAGPEETQYF
TRBV5-1,TRBD1,CASSWTGDYGYTF
TRBV6-1,-,CASIESGSTDTQYF
TRBV29-1,TRBD1,CSVRTGPFGEAFF
TRBV9,TRBD1,CASSVSIRQGHEWNTQYF
TRBV5-1,-,CASSLQGSNEKLFF
TRBV7-2,-,CASSLGYRGTEAFF
TRBV29-1,-,CSVTKQGTQTQYF
TRBV9,-,CAGQAGEGEKLFF
TRBV10-3,-,CAISESAKKGYTF
TRBV11-2,-,CASSPTETVSSGNTIYF
TRBV28,TRBD1,CASSPPGGMGNEQFF
TRBV27,-,CASTPYGLPSRDTQYF
TRBV6-7,-,CASSYPTSKGYNEQFF
TRBV30,-,CAWSAIPEGYTF
TRBV4-1,TRBD1,CASSQLGRGHGNTIYF
TRBV11-2,-,CASSFTDTYSGNTIYF
TRBV2,TRBD2,CASSAAGAIGNEQFF
TRBV29-1,TRBD1,CSARDLKTGDEQYF
TRBV2,-,CASSDTDNQPQHF
TRBV4-1,-,CASSQAANTEAFF
TRBV7-9,TRBD1,CASSLVRGHGYTF
TRBV2,-,CASSEGGGGTDTQYF
TRBV19,-,CASSIDVGTGPLVGYTF
TRBV7-3,TRBD1,CASSPGQRNEKLFF
TRBV7-9,-,CASSLSGSSYEQYF
TRBV7-2,TRBD1,CANSLGQGGYGYTF
TRBV5-6,TRBD1,CASSLWTGVQPQHF
TRBV7-9,TRBD2,CASSWGGRGELFF
TRBV6-4,TRBD1,CASSDGIGQGDEKLFF
TRBV29-1,-,CSVESARTLGGTGYTF
TRBV29-1,TRBD1,CSGLTGGDEKLFF
TRBV5-1,TRBD2,CASSSGLASDTQYF
TRBV4-1,TRBD2,CASSQAGTSGSYPYEQYF
TRBV7-9,-,CASSLRIGRPSTYNEQFF
TRBV6-4,-,CASRRTGFLGQPQHF
TRBV7-8,TRBD1,CASSQRGQWGEQYF
TRBV29-1,-,CSAVTQIGNTIYF